Below are 32 T cell receptor beta chains sequenced from a single sample in a study of shared clonotypes between healthy human individuals. The method was immunoSEQ multiplex PCR; TCRdb's version includes in-frame clones alone and lacks a portion of them. The sample has more than 2 million clones, 95% seen once; the top ten hold approximately 0.13%. The sequencing input was naive CD4+ T cells sorted from blood. Subset meaning: CD45RA+ positively selected. The source is a man younger than 30 in good health.

The chain combines TRBV7-2 with TRBJ2-7; TRBD2 agrees at 9 bases. V was clipped by 7 bases and J by 4 bases; unmatched bases: 11. CDR3 length: 15 amino acids. Germline CDR1 SGHTA, CDR2 FQGNSA. This CDR3 is CASTIGGGLAYEQYF. The CDR3 region has the DNA TGTGCCAGCACCATCGGAGGGGGACTAGCTTACGAGCAGTACTTC. The full variable domain, completed using reference TRBV7-2 and TRBJ2-7, is GAGVSQSPSNKVTEKGKDVELRCDPISGHTALYWYRQSLGQGLEFLIYFQGNSAPDKSGLPSDRFSAERTGGSVSTLTIQRTQQEDSAVYLCASTIGGGLAYEQYFGPGTRLTVT.

The rearrangement uses TRBV18 and TRBJ2-1; the D is unclear. CDR1 and CDR2 (germline): KGHSH, LQKENI. The V gene lost 0 bases and the J gene lost 6 bases, with 12 bases spanning the gap. There are 15 residues in the CDR3. The CDR3 loop reads CASSPPYTEGNEQFF. Here the CDR3 DNA reads TGTGCCAGCTCACCACCGTACACCGAAGGCAATGAGCAGTTCTTC.

Here the CDR3 DNA reads TGTGCCAGCAGCTTAGGGGCGGGACACAGTGTGGGGATATATGGCTACACCTTC. Translation gives CASSLGAGHSVGIYGYTF. The V and J genes are TRBV7-9 and TRBJ1-2; possible D gene TRBD1, 6 bases. Germline loops: CDR1 SEHNR, CDR2 FQNEAQ (reference sequence). The CDR3 consists of 18 residues. With 1 base removed from V and 5 bases from J, the gap between germline ends came to 23 bases.

This clone was found once. The chain employs TRBV10-3 and TRBJ2-2; D may match TRBD1 or TRBD2 (8 bases each). The CDR3 is 16 residues long. V was cut by 4 bases and J by 6 bases, with 18 bases left in between. Germline V gene sequence: CDR1 ENHRY, CDR2 SYGVKD. This CDR3 is CAISGGTGLAPGELFF. In DNA form, the CDR3 reads TGTGCCATCAGTGGTGGGACAGGACTAGCTCCCGGGGAGCTGTTTTTT.

A single count supports this clone. The gene calls are TRBV9 and TRBJ2-5; TRBD2 might be the D (6 bases). The CDR3 consists of 15 residues. V lost 0 bases and J lost 3, with 12 bases in between. Germline V CDR1 and CDR2: SGDLS, YYNGEE. CDR3 amino acids: CASSVEVGGKETQYF. The CDR3 DNA reads TGTGCCAGCAGCGTAGAGGTTGGAGGGAAAGAGACCCAGTACTTC.

The chain links TRBV11-2 to TRBJ1-5; D not resolved. The CDR3 has 13 amino acids. Germline values: CDR1 SGHAT, CDR2 FQNNGV. V was clipped by 5 bases and J by 3 bases, with 8 bases between them. The CDR3: CASSTAPNQPQHF. CDR3 in DNA: TGTGCCAGCAGCACAGCCCCCAATCAGCCCCAGCATTTT.

J is TRBJ2-5 and V is TRBV5-4, with TRBD2 identical over 7 bases. Germline values: CDR1 SGHNT, CDR2 YYREEE (reference sequence). V gave up 1 base and J gave up 2 bases; unmatched junction bases: 5. This CDR3 contains 15 residues. CDR3 loop: CASSLWASGQETQYF. The CDR3 nucleotides are TGTGCCAGCAGCTTGTGGGCTAGCGGTCAAGAGACCCAGTACTTC.

This chain links TRBV21-1 with TRBJ2-3; the tabulated D call, TRBD2, remains unverified against the DNA. TRBV21-1 has pseudogene status. This CDR3 has 19 residues. This chain's CDR3 is CASSKAPWGGTTSTDTQYF. The CDR3, as DNA: TGTGCCAGCAGCAAAGCCCCATGGGGCGGGACGACTAGCACAGATACGCAGTATTTT.

Worth noting for this clone: The sample contains more than one DNA sequence encoding this CDR3. The chain recombines TRBV30 with TRBJ2-3; D remains ambiguous. CDR1 and CDR2 (germline): GTSNPN, SVGIG (reference sequence). CDR3 length: 12 amino acids. Trimming took 2 bases from V and 2 from J, leaving 5 bases between them. The CDR3 sequence: CAWSPNTDTQYF. CDR3 nucleotides: TGTGCCTGGAGTCCCAACACAGATACGCAGTATTTT.

This chain connects TRBV6-6 to TRBJ1-2; maybe TRBD1 (6 bases). Germline V lookup: CDR1 MNHNY, CDR2 SVGAGI (reference sequence). Trimming shortened V by 10 bases and J by 2 bases, and 17 bases separated the two germline ends. CDR3 length equals 14 residues. CDR3 DNA: TGTGCCACCCTCGGGGGGGCGGGAAACTATGGCTACACCTTC. Translated, it gives CATLGGAGNYGYTF.

The chain recombines TRBV28 with TRBJ1-5; 9 positions agree with TRBD1. Losses at the gene ends were 6 bases for V and 1 base for J; bases not matched to a gene: 4. This CDR3 is 15 amino acids long. Germline V gene lookup returns CDR1 MDHEN and CDR2 SYDVKM. CDR3 protein: CASSTGGPSNQPQHF. CDR3 DNA: TGTGCCAGCAGCACAGGGGGCCCAAGCAATCAGCCCCAGCATTTT. Combining the CDR3 with reference TRBV28 and TRBJ1-5 gives the whole variable domain DVKVTQSSRYLVKRTGEKVFLECVQDMDHENMFWYRQDPGLGLRLIYFSYDVKMKEKGDIPEGYSVSREKKERFSLILESASTNQTSMYLCASSTGGPSNQPQHFGDGTRLSIL.

The genes are TRBV11-2 and TRBJ2-7, with a tentative D call TRBD1 (5 bases). V was pared by 1 base and J by 1 base, with 11 bases between. This CDR3 comprises 15 residues. Germline CDR1 is SGHAT and CDR2 is FQNNGV. Here the CDR3 reads CASSLGVRDSYEQYF. DNA for the CDR3: TGTGCCAGCAGCTTAGGGGTCAGGGATTCCTACGAGCAGTACTTC.

This sequence joins TRBV29-1 and TRBJ1-1, with D maybe TRBD1 (6 bases). The CDR3 spans 13 residues. Germline CDR1 is SQVTM and CDR2 is ANQGSEA. Trimming shortened V by 5 bases and J by 4 bases, and 14 bases separated the two germline ends. Here the CDR3 reads CSVIRDMSTEAFF. The DNA of the CDR3 is TGCAGCGTTATCAGGGACATGAGCACTGAAGCTTTCTTT.

Of note for this clone: Other nucleotide sequences in the sample specify the same CDR3. CDR3 sequence (DNA): TGTGCCAGCAGTGGGCAGGGAGGTTACACTGAAGCTTTCTTT. It specifies CASSGQGGYTEAFF. The rearrangement uses TRBV6-1 and TRBJ1-1; the D gene is possibly TRBD1 (5 bases). This CDR3 spans 14 amino acids. Germline values: CDR1 MNHNS, CDR2 SASEGT. Trimming removed 4 bases at V and 3 bases at J, with 12 bases between.

This rearrangement joins TRBV10-3 to TRBJ2-5; maybe TRBD2 (5 bases). The CDR3 spans 16 residues. Trimming shortened V by 1 base and J by 1 base, and 13 bases separated the two germline ends. Germline V gene sequence: CDR1 ENHRY, CDR2 SYGVKD. CDR3 DNA: TGTGCCATCAGTGAGTTTGAAAGCGGACCCCAAGAGACCCAGTACTTC. Translation gives CAISEFESGPQETQYF.

The V and J genes are TRBV11-2 and TRBJ2-4; possibly TRBD1 or TRBD2 for D (5 bases each). Between the trimmed V and J ends, which lost 5 bases and 7 bases, there was a span of 21 bases. This CDR3 spans 16 amino acids. Germline values: CDR1 SGHAT, CDR2 FQNNGV. The CDR3 nucleotides are TGTGCCAGCAGCACGATCACGGGGACCTGGGGGAACATTCAGTACTTC. Encoded protein: CASSTITGTWGNIQYF. The variable domain in full, completed from reference TRBV11-2 and TRBJ2-4, reads EAGVAQSPRYKIIEKRQSVAFWCNPISGHATLYWYQQILGQGPKLLIQFQNNGVVDDSQLPKDRFSAERLKGVDSTLKIQPAKLEDSAVYLCASSTITGTWGNIQYFGAGTRLSVL.

The V gene is TRBV6-1, the J gene TRBJ1-3; tentative D call: TRBD1 (6 bases). This CDR3 comprises 15 residues. V lost 6 bases to trimming and J lost 0 bases, with 12 bases between them. Germline CDR1 is MNHNS and CDR2 is SASEGT. The CDR3 sequence: CASSNHRASGNTIYF. CDR3 nucleotides: TGTGCCAGCAGCAACCACAGGGCCTCTGGAAACACCATATATTTT.

This rearrangement joins TRBV5-1 to TRBJ2-1; 7 bases align to TRBD2. Germline-derived CDR1 and CDR2 are SGHRS and YFSETQ. Germline trimming cut 0 bases from V and 8 bases from J; bases unmatched to any gene: 11. CDR3 size: 16 residues. The CDR3 protein is CASSLGSSGTQYEQFF. For the CDR3, the DNA is TGCGCCAGCAGCTTGGGGTCTAGCGGCACCCAGTATGAGCAGTTCTTC.

Turning to this clone: Other DNA sequences within the sample encode an identical CDR3. The chain employs TRBV6-5 and TRBJ1-2; D is uncertain. CDR3 length: 13 residues. Trimming shortened V by 0 bases and J by 8 bases, and 10 bases separated the two germline ends. CDR1 MNHEY and CDR2 SVGAGI come from the germline V gene. The chain's CDR3 is CASSYSNRGGYTF. CDR3 nucleotides: TGTGCCAGCAGTTACTCAAACCGCGGAGGCTACACCTTC.

The chain has TRBV2 and TRBJ1-4; D unresolved. V lost 8 bases and J lost 7, with 11 bases in between. This CDR3 has 12 amino acids. The V gene's germline CDR1 is SNHLY and CDR2 FYNNEI. The CDR3 bases are TGTGCCAGCCTCGTTATGGGTGAAAAACTGTTTTTT. This encodes CASLVMGEKLFF.

The V and J genes are TRBV6-5 and TRBJ2-3, with 9 bases aligning to TRBD2. The junction had 5 bases not matched to a gene; V was cut back by 4 bases and J by 0 bases. Germline loops: CDR1 MNHEY, CDR2 SVGAGI. This CDR3 has 16 amino acids. DNA for the CDR3: TGTGCCAGCAGTTCAGCGGGGGGCGTAAGCACAGATACGCAGTATTTT. Translation gives CASSSAGGVSTDTQYF.

The rearrangement uses TRBV27 and TRBJ2-2; the match to TRBD1 covers 9 bases. Trimming cost V 3 bases and J 4 bases; bases outside gene matches: 9. Germline V gives CDR1 MNHEY, CDR2 SMNVEV (reference sequence). The CDR3 is made up of 17 amino acids. The CDR3 sequence: CASSFGLGQGVTGELFF. The CDR3 bases are TGTGCCAGCAGTTTTGGGTTGGGACAGGGCGTCACCGGGGAGCTGTTTTTT.

The rearrangement joins TRBV6-5 to TRBJ1-2; D is uncertain. V gave up 2 bases and J gave up 2 bases, with 12 bases separating them. The CDR3 covers 15 residues. Per the germline V gene, CDR1 is MNHEY and CDR2 is SVGAGI. The CDR3 DNA sequence: TGTGCCAGCAGTTACCGTGCCAGTTCAAACTATGGCTACACCTTC. Amino acid sequence: CASSYRASSNYGYTF.

The gene calls are TRBV4-1 and TRBJ2-7; possible D gene TRBD1, 6 bases. V was pared by 3 bases and J by 2 bases, with 17 bases between. The CDR3 is 16 amino acids. Germline values: CDR1 MGHRA, CDR2 YSYEKL. The CDR3 DNA reads TGCGCCAGCAGCCACGCCCCGGACAGACACCCCTACGAGCAGTACTTC. Amino acid sequence: CASSHAPDRHPYEQYF.

Note on this clone: Relative to the germline gene, one junction end is altered; a read error may explain this. The V and J genes are TRBV10-3 and TRBJ2-7; possible D gene TRBD1, 6 bases. CDR3 length: 17 residues. CDR1 is ENHRY, CDR2 SYGVKD, per germline. The CDR3 sequence: CAISESCGGIGQILRCF. In DNA form, the CDR3 reads TGTGCCATCAGTGAGAGTTGCGGAGGAATCGGACAGATTTTACGGTGCTTC.

Comment on this clone: An end of the junction does not agree with germline; a read error may underlie this. This chain uses TRBV7-2 with TRBJ1-2, with 9 bases that match TRBD1. Germline CDR1 and CDR2: SGHTA and FQGNSA. This CDR3 has 15 residues. CDR3 sequence: CASSSRGRTGDGYTF. CDR3 DNA: TGTGCCAGCAGCTCCCGGGGGCGGACAGGGGATGGGTACACCTTC.

The CDR3 nucleotides are TGTGCTAGTGGTTTGTTGACTAGCGTAAAGGGGACCCAGTACTTC. Protein sequence: CASGLLTSVKGTQYF. This chain joins TRBV12-5 and TRBJ2-5, with 8 bases lining up with TRBD2. The trim removed 2 bases at V and 7 bases at J, leaving 9 bases unmatched. Per germline, CDR1 LGHNT and CDR2 FRNRAP. The CDR3 length is 15 residues. Variable domain in full (rest from reference TRBV12-5 and TRBJ2-5): DARVTQTPRHKVTEMGQEVTMRCQPILGHNTVFWYRQTMMQGLELLAYFRNRAPLDDSGMPKDRFSAEMPDATLATLKIQPSEPRDSAVYFCASGLLTSVKGTQYFGPGTRLLVL.

The chain carries TRBV28 and TRBJ1-2; no reliable D call. The germline V and J ends were trimmed by 7 bases and 5 bases, with 23 bases remaining between them. The CDR3 spans 16 residues. CDR1 and CDR2 (germline): MDHEN, SYDVKM. In DNA, the CDR3 is TGTGCCAGCAAGGCCGGACGGAGCCCCAGGCCTTATGGCTACACCTTC. It encodes CASKAGRSPRPYGYTF.

The J gene is TRBJ2-3, the V gene TRBV2; TRBD2 matches at 14 bases. The CDR3 has 16 residues. Germline assignment: CDR1 SNHLY and CDR2 FYNNEI. The junction had 6 bases not matched to a gene; V was cut back by 5 bases and J by 5 bases. The CDR3: CASSSGLAGVGDTQYF. In DNA form, the CDR3 reads TGTGCCAGCAGTTCGGGACTAGCGGGAGTGGGAGATACGCAGTATTTT.

Comment on this clone: Other DNA variants within this sample encode the same CDR3. This chain connects TRBV9 to TRBJ2-5; D gene uncertain. V was shortened by 0 bases and J by 2 bases, with 8 bases between the two germline ends. Germline lookup yields CDR1 SGDLS and CDR2 YYNGEE. This CDR3 is built from 14 residues. CDR3 coding DNA: TGTGCCAGCAGCGTAGGCGGTCAGCAAGAGACCCAGTACTTC. Translation: CASSVGGQQETQYF.

The chain links TRBV5-1 to TRBJ1-3; tentatively, D is TRBD1 (5 bases). Per the germline V gene, CDR1 is SGHRS and CDR2 is YFSETQ. There are 15 residues in the CDR3. The germline V and J ends were trimmed by 7 bases and 0 bases, with 14 bases remaining between them. CDR3 DNA: TGCGCCAGCTGTCAGGACGGGACCTCTGGAAACACCATATATTTT. Protein sequence: CASCQDGTSGNTIYF.

CDR3 nucleotides: TGTGCCAGCTCACCGACGGGGACTAGAAACACCGGGGAGCTGTTTTTT. Its translation: CASSPTGTRNTGELFF. This chain uses TRBV18 with TRBJ2-2; 8 bases fit TRBD2. The CDR3 length is 16 residues. From germline, CDR1 is KGHSH and CDR2 LQKENI. V lost 3 bases and J lost 2; bases outside the gene matches: 5. The whole variable domain, remainder taken from reference TRBV18 and TRBJ2-2, is NAGVMQNPRHLVRRRGQEARLRCSPMKGHSHVYWYRQLPEEGLKFMVYLQKENIIDESGMPKERFSAEFPKEGPSILRIQQVVRGDSAAYFCASSPTGTRNTGELFFGEGSRLTVL.